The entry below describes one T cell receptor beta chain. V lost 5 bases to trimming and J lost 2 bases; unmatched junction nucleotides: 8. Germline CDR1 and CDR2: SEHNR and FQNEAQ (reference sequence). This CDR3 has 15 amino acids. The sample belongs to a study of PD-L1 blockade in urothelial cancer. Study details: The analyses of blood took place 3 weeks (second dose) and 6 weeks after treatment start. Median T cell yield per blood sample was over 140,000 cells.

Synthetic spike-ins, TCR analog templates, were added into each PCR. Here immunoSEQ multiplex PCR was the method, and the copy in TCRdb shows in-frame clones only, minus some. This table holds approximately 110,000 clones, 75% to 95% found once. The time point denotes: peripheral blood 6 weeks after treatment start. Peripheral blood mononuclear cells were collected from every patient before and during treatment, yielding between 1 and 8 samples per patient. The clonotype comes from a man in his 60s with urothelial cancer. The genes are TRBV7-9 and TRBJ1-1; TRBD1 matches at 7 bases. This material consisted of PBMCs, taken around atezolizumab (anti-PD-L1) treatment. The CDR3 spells CASSPGQADNTEAFF. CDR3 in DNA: TGTGCCAGCAGCCCTGGACAGGCAGATAACACTGAAGCTTTCTTT.